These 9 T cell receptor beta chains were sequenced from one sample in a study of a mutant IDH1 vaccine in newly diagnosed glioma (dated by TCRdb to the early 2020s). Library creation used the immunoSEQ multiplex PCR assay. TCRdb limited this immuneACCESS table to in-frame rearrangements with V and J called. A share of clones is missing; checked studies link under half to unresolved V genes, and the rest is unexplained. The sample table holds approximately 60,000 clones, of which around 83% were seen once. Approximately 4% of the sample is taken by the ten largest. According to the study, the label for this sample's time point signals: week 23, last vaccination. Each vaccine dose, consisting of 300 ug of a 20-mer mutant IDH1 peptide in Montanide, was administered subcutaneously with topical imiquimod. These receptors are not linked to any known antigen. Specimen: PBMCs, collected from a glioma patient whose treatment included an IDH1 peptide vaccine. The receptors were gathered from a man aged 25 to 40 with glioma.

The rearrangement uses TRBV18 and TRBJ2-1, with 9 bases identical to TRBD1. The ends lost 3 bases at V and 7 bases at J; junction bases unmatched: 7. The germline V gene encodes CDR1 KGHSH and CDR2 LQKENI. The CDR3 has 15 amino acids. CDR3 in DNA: TGTGCCAGCTCACCCGGGACAGGGTCTATGAATGAGCAGTTCTTC. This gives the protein CASSPGTGSMNEQFF.

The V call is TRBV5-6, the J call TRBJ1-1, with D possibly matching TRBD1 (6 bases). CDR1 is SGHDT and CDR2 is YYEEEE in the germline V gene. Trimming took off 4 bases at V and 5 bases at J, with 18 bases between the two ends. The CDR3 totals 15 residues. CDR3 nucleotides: TGTGCCAGCAGCCAGGTAGAAGGCAGGGGAACTGAAGCTTTCTTT. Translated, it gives CASSQVEGRGTEAFF.

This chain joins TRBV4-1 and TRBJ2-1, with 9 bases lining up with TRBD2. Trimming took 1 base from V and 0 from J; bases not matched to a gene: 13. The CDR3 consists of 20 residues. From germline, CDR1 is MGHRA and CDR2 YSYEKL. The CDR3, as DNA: TGCGCCAGCAGCCAAGCAGGACTAGCGAGGTGGGGTAGCTCCTACAATGAGCAGTTCTTC. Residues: CASSQAGLARWGSSYNEQFF.

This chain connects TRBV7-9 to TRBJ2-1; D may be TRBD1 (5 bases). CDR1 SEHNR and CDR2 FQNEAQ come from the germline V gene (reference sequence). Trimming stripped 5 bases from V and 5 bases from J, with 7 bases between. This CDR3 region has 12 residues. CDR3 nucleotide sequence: TGTGCCAGCAGCGTCAGGGACAATGAGCAGTTCTTC. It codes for CASSVRDNEQFF.

CDR3 sequence reads: CASSELAGAKVAGELFF. CDR3 DNA: TGCGCCAGCAGTGAGTTGGCAGGGGCGAAGGTCGCCGGGGAGCTGTTTTTT. The chain uses TRBV10-1 and TRBJ2-2, with a tentative D call TRBD1 (6 bases). The CDR3 has 17 residues. V was pared by 1 base and J by 6 bases, with 18 bases between. The germline CDR1 and CDR2 sequences are WNHNN and SYGVQD (reference sequence).

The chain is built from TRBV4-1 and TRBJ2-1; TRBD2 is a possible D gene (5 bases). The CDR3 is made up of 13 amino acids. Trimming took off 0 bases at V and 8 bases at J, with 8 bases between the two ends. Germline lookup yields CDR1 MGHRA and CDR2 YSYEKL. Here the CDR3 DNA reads TGCGCCAGCAGCCAAGATAAGGGAGATGAGCAGTTCTTC. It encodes CASSQDKGDEQFF.

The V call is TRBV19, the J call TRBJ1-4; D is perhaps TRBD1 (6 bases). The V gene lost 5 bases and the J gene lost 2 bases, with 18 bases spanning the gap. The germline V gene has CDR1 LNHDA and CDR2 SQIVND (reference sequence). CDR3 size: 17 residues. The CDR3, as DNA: TGTGCCAGTAGTCCAGAGACAGCTCAGGGGACTAATGAAAAACTGTTTTTT. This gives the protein CASSPETAQGTNEKLFF. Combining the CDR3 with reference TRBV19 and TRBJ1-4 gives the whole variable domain DGGITQSPKYLFRKEGQNVTLSCEQNLNHDAMYWYRQDPGQGLRLIYYSQIVNDFQKGDIAEGYSVSREKKESFPLTVTSAQKNPTAFYLCASSPETAQGTNEKLFFGSGTQLSVL.

In DNA form, the CDR3 reads TGTGCCAGCAGCTTACAGGGAAGGGCAACTAATGAAAAACTGTTTTTT. Its protein product is CASSLQGRATNEKLFF. The V gene is TRBV7-9, the J gene TRBJ1-4, with D possibly being TRBD1 (5 bases). Germline assignment: CDR1 SEHNR and CDR2 FQNEAQ (reference sequence). The CDR3 is made up of 16 amino acids. V dropped 2 bases and J dropped 0 bases, with 10 bases sitting between them. Together with reference TRBV7-9 and TRBJ1-4, the CDR3 gives the full variable domain: DTGVSQNPRHKITKRGQNVTFRCDPISEHNRLYWYRQTLGQGPEFLTYFQNEAQLEKSRLLSDRFSAERPKGSFSTLEIQRTEQGDSAMYLCASSLQGRATNEKLFFGSGTQLSVL.

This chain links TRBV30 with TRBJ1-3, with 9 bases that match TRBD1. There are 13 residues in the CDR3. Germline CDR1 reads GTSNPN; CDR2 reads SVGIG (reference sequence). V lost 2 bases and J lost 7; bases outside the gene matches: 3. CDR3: CAWSIQGANTIYF. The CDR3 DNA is TGTGCCTGGAGTATACAGGGGGCCAACACCATATATTTT.